Below, 2 T cell receptor beta chains from the same sample are listed, as sequenced in a study of blood T cell repertoires in COVID-19. Method: immunoSEQ multiplex PCR; TCRdb's copy keeps in-frame clones and lacks some. Of roughly 35,000 clones detected, around nine tenths appear once; the ten largest clones hold 12%. Specimen: peripheral blood. The receptors originated from a man in his fifties or sixties with active COVID-19.

This rearrangement joins TRBV24-1 to TRBJ2-7, with 7 bases that match TRBD2. The CDR3 loop spans 15 amino acids. CDR1 is KGHDR and CDR2 is SFDVKD in the germline V gene. The V and J ends lost 6 bases and 5 bases, in that order; junction bases with no gene match: 12. CDR3 sequence (DNA): TGTGCCACCAGTCTGGGTTGGGGGGGGTCGGACGAGCAGTACTTC. Translated: CATSLGWGGSDEQYF.

This CDR3 reads CATSDTRTSGNNEQFF. As DNA, the CDR3 is TGTGCCACCAGTGATACTCGGACTAGCGGAAACAATGAGCAGTTCTTC. The rearrangement links TRBV24-1 to TRBJ2-1; 10 bases align to TRBD2. V gave up 3 bases and J gave up 5 bases; unmatched junction bases: 6. The CDR3 consists of 16 residues. CDR1 is KGHDR, CDR2 SFDVKD, per germline.